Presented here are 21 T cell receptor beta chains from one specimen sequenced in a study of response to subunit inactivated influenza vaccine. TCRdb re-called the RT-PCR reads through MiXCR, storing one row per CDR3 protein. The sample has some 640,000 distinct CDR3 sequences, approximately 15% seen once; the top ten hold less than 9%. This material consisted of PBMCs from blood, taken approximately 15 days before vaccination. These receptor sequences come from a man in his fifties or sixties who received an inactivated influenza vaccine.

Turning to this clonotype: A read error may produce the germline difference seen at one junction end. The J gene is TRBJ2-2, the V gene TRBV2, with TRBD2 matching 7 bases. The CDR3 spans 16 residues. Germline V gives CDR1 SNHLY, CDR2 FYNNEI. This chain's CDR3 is CASSEIRAGNTGELIF. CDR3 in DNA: TGTGCCAGCAGTGAGATAAGAGCGGGAAACACCGGGGAGCTGATTTTT.

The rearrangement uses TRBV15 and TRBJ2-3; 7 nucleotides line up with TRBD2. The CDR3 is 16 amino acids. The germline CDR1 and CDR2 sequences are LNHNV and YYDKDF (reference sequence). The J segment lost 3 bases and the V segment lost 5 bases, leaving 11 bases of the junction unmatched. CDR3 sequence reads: CATSLSVIGGTDTQYF. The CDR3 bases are TGTGCCACCAGCCTCTCGGTGATCGGGGGGACAGATACGCAGTATTTT.

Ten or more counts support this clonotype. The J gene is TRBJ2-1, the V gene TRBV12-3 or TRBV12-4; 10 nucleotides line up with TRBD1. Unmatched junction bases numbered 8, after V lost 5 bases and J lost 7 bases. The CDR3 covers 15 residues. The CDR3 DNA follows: TGTGCCAGCAGTCTTCTGGGACAGGGGCAAAATGAGCAGTTCTTC. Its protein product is CASSLLGQGQNEQFF.

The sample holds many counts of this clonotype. This CDR3 reads CASTGTGVNTEAFF. The CDR3 DNA reads as TGTGCCAGCACCGGGACAGGAGTGAACACTGAAGCTTTCTTT. The gene calls are TRBV27 and TRBJ1-1, with TRBD1 identical over 8 bases. CDR1 and CDR2 from the germline V gene are MNHEY and SMNVEV (reference sequence). The CDR3 consists of 14 residues. The junction had 4 bases not matched to a gene; V was cut back by 7 bases and J by 0 bases.

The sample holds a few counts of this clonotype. CDR3 sequence (DNA): TGTGCCAGCAGCTTGTATGGAGCAGATACGCAGTATTTT. Translated, it gives CASSLYGADTQYF. The chain joins TRBV5-4 to TRBJ2-3; D is ambiguous. CDR1 and CDR2 from the germline V gene are SGHNT and YYREEE (reference sequence). Trimming took 1 base from V and 4 from J, leaving 7 bases between them. This CDR3 is 13 amino acids long.

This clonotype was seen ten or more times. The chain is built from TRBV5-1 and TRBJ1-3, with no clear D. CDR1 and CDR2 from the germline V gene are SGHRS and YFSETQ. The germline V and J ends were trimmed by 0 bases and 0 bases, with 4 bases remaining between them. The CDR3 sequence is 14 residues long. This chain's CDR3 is CASSLGYSGNTIYF. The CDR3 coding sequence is TGCGCCAGCAGCTTGGGGTACTCTGGAAACACCATATATTTT.

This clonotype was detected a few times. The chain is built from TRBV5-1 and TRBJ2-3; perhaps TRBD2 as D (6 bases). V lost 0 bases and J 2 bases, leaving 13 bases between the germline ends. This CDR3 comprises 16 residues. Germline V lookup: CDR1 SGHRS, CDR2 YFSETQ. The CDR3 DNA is TGCGCCAGCAGCTTGGGTAGTAGCGGAAACACAGATACGCAGTATTTT. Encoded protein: CASSLGSSGNTDTQYF.

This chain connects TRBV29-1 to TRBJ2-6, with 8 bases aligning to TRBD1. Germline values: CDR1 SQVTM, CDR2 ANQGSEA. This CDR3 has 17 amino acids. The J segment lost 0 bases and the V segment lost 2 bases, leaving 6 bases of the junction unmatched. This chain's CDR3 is CSVENRGFSSGANVLTF. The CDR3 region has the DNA TGCAGCGTTGAAAACAGGGGGTTTAGCTCTGGGGCCAACGTCCTGACTTTC.

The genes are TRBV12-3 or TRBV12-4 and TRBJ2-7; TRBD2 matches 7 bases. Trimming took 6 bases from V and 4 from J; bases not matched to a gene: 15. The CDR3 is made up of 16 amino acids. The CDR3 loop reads CASSLGDWRGWYEQYF. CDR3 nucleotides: TGTGCCAGCAGCCTTGGGGACTGGCGGGGGTGGTACGAGCAGTACTTC.

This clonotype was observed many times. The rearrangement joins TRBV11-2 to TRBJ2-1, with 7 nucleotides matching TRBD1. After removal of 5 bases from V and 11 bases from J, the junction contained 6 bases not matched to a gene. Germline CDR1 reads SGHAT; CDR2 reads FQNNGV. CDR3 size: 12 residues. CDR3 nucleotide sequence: TGTGCCAGCAGCGAGACAGGGTACAAGCAGTTCTTC. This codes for CASSETGYKQFF.

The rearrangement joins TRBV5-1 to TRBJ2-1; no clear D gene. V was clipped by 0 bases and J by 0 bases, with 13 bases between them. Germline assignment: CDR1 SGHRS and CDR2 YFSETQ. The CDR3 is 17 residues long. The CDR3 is CASSLDPVKSSYNEQFF. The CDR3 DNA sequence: TGCGCCAGCAGCTTGGATCCGGTAAAGAGCTCCTACAATGAGCAGTTCTTC.

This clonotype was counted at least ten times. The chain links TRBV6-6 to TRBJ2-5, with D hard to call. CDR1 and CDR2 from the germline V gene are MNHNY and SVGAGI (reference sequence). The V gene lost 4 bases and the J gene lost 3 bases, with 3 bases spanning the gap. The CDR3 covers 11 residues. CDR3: CASSSKETQYF. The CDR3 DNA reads TGTGCCAGCAGTTCTAAAGAGACCCAGTACTTC.

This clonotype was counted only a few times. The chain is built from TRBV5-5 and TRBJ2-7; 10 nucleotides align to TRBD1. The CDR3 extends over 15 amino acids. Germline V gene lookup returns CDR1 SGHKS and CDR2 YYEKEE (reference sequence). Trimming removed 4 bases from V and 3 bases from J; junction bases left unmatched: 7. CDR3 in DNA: TGTGCCAGCAGCGAGGGACAGGGGTTTTTCTACGAGCAGTACTTC. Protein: CASSEGQGFFYEQYF.

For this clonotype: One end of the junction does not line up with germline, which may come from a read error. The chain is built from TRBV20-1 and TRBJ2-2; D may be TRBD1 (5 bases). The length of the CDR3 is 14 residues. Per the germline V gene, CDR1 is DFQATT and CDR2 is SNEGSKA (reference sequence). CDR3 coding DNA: TGCAGTGCTAGAAAGGGGTCGAACAGCGGGGAGCTGTTTTTT. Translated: CSARKGSNSGELFF.

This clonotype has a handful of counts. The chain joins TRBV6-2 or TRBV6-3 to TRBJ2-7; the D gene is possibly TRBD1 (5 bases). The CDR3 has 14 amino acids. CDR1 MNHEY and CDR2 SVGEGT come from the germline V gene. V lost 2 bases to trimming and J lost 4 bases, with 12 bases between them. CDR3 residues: CASSYVQASYEQYF. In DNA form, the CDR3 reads TGTGCCAGCAGTTACGTACAGGCAAGTTACGAGCAGTACTTC.

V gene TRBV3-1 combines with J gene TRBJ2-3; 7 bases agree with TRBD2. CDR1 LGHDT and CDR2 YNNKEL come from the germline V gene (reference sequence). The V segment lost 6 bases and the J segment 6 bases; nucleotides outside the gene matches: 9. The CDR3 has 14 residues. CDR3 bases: TGTGCCAGCAGTCTTAGCGGGCTGCGGGATACGCAGTATTTT. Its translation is CASSLSGLRDTQYF.

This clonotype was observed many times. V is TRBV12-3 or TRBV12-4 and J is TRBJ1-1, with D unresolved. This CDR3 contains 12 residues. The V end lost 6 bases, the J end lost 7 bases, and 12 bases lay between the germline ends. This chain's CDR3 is CASSPGRIEAFF. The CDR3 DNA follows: TGTGCCAGCAGCCCTGGGCGGATTGAAGCTTTCTTT.

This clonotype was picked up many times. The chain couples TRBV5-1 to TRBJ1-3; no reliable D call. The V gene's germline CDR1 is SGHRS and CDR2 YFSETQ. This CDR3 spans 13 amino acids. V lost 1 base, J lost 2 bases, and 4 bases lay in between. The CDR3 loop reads CASSLSPGNTIYF. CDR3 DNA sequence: TGCGCCAGCAGCTTGTCTCCTGGAAACACCATATATTTT.

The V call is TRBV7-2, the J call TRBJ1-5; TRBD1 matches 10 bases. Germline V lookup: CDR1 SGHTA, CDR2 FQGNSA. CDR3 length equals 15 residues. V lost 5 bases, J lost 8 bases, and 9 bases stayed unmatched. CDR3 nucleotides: TGTGCCAGCAGCAGACAGGGGGCGCGAATGGAGCCCCAGCATTTT. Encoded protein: CASSRQGARMEPQHF.

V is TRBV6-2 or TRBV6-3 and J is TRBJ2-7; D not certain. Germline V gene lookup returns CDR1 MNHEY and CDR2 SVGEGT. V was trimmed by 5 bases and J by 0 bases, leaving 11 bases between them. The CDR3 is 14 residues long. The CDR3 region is CASSTRTDSYEQYF. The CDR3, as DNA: TGTGCCAGCAGTACCCGGACGGACTCCTACGAGCAGTACTTC.

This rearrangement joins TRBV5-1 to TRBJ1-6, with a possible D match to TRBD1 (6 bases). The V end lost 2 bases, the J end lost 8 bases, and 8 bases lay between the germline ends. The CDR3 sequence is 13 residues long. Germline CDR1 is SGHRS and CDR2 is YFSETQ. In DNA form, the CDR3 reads TGCGCCAGCAGCTTTAGACAGGATTCACCCCTCCACTTT. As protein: CASSFRQDSPLHF.